The rows below give T cell receptor beta chains drawn from one sample of a study of cytomegalovirus exposure and HLA in healthy donors. Using immunoSEQ multiplex PCR, the repertoire was profiled, and TCRdb retains in-frame clones only, with some absent. The sample contains roughly 150,000 clones, around four fifths of which appear only once. The sample comprised PBMCs. These TCRs come from a woman under 30 in good health and CMV-seronegative. Both conserved end residues are part of each CDR3. A D gene is named only where the DNA matches it firmly. Size is omitted from some rows. Given values are once, few, many or a class for expanded clones.

d_call clone_size j_call v_call cdr3_aa cdr3_nt
TRBD1 NA TRBJ2-2 TRBV18 CASSPTNPQGAPGGELFF TGTGCCAGCTCACCAACAAATCCCCAGGGGGCGCCTGGCGGGGAGCTGTTTTTT
NA NA TRBJ2-2 TRBV7-8 CASSLRGGTLNTGELFF TGTGCCAGCAGCTTAAGAGGCGGGACTTTGAACACCGGGGAGCTGTTTTTT
TRBD1 NA TRBJ1-1 TRBV29-1 CSVEVPAGTGSYGNTEAFF TGCAGCGTTGAAGTCCCCGCGGGGACAGGATCGTATGGGAACACTGAAGCTTTCTTT
TRBD2 NA TRBJ2-3 TRBV5-4 CASSLKTSGGYSPTDTQYF TGTGCCAGCAGCCTAAAGACTAGCGGGGGGTATTCGCCGACAGATACGCAGTATTTT
NA NA TRBJ2-7 TRBV7-9 CASSSWQVRWEQYF TGTGCCAGCAGCTCATGGCAGGTCCGCTGGGAGCAGTACTTC
NA NA TRBJ2-2 TRBV30 CAWQALNTGELFF TGTGCCTGGCAGGCACTCAACACCGGGGAGCTGTTTTTT
TRBD1 NA TRBJ2-1 TRBV6-4 CASSERQGGYNEQFF TGTGCCAGCAGTGAACGACAGGGCGGCTACAATGAGCAGTTCTTC
NA NA TRBJ1-2 TRBV11-2 CASSYGTRDGYTF TGTGCCAGCAGCTATGGGACACGGGATGGCTACACCTTC
NA once TRBJ2-3 TRBV6-6 CASSPVEDTQYF TGTGCCAGCAGCCCGGTCGAAGATACGCAGTATTTT
NA NA TRBJ2-5 TRBV7-2 CASSLATARSETQYF TGTGCCAGCAGCTTAGCGACGGCTAGGAGCGAGACCCAGTACTTC
NA NA TRBJ1-3 TRBV28 CASSFRLRISGNTIYF TGTGCCAGCAGTTTTCGTCTACGCATCTCTGGAAACACCATATATTTT
NA few TRBJ2-5 TRBV12-5 CASGLAQGGAGTQYF TGTGCTAGTGGTTTGGCGCAGGGAGGTGCTGGGACCCAGTACTTC
TRBD1 NA TRBJ1-2 TRBV10-3 CAISDRQGEGYTF TGTGCCATCAGTGATCGACAGGGAGAAGGCTACACCTTC